This T cell receptor (beta chain) was identified during a study of post-analysis software for immune sequencing data. Study-wide context: Relapsing-remitting, secondary progressive and progressive-relapsing forms made up the multiple sclerosis disease courses. Regarding the study as a whole: Same-batch samples co-clustered strongly by F measure. Compared with controls, patients showed significantly lower normalized Chao1 diversity. Roughly five TRBV segments were more frequent in patients than controls; TRBV5-6, TRBV5-1 and TRBV20-1 belonged to this group.

CDR1 is SEHNR and CDR2 is FQNEAQ in the germline V gene (reference sequence). This CDR3 contains 14 residues. Losses at the gene ends were 5 bases for V and 6 bases for J; bases not matched to a gene: 9. TCR beta libraries were prepared from cDNA with unique molecular identifiers. Around 460,000 cDNA molecules came from about 1 to 10 million T cells. TCRdb re-derived calls from the PCR reads in MiXCR, one entry per CDR3 protein. The table lists 700,000 to 800,000 distinct CDR3 sequences, around 27% of them singletons. This clonotype was recorded a few times. The antigen remains undetermined. This receptor was taken from a girl aged 5-17 years with multiple sclerosis. The chain is built from TRBV7-9 and TRBJ2-5; 7 bases are shared with TRBD1. Sequencing used blood. The CDR3 spells CASSARQGVKTQYF. The CDR3, as DNA: TGTGCCAGCAGCGCACGACAGGGCGTAAAGACCCAGTACTTC.